This TCR beta chain originates from a study of regulatory and conventional T cells in RAG deficiency (dated by TCRdb to 2016 to 2017). As for the study more broadly: To compare the diversity and composition of the repertoires of Treg, conventional CD4+ and CD8+ T cells between RAG-deficient patients and healthy controls, the study applied high-throughput TCR beta sequencing. What the study reported, not specific to this receptor: In Omenn syndrome patients, sorted CD25-high CD127-low cells may represent peripherally activated cells rather than bona fide Treg cells. For some subjects, some analyses of T-cell subsets were not performed. All patient T-cell subsets had shorter CDR3 lengths; Omenn syndrome patients showed >80% Treg-Tconv repertoire overlap at nucleotide and amino acid level. Compared with control T-cell subpopulations, the RAG-deficient patients had markedly lower Shannon entropy and higher Simpson indices. Unique TCR beta sequences from Treg cells were around 90-fold fewer in Omenn syndrome and CID/AS patients than controls, versus roughly 10-fold for other subsets.

Regarding this clone: The specificity of this receptor is unknown. Per-base quality was not reported, and no clone a single base away is much larger than it.

Library creation used the immunoSEQ multiplex PCR assay. Rearranged TCR beta chain products were amplified from the genomic DNA of sorted T-cell subsets and were then sequenced. The source study handled its data this way. Shannon entropy and Simpson indices were used to quantify the repertoire diversity of productive TCR beta rearrangements. Clonal expansion was assessed by the summed frequency of the 100 most abundant productive TCR beta clonotypes among total reads. The TRB repertoires were scored with a self-reactivity index that is based on amino acid usage at CDR3beta positions 6 and 7. Two-way ANOVA was used for repertoire analyses, and Student t or Mann-Whitney tests were used for flow cytometric analyses. This immuneACCESS table, as held by TCRdb, lists in-frame sequences with V and J called but not all clones. Of the missing ones, under half trace to an unresolved V gene in checked studies; the others have no known cause. V, J and clone size reflect that table, while D and trimming were determined from the DNA. For this sample there are approximately 12,000 clones; roughly 94% appear just once. The ten largest account for roughly 1.4% of the sample.

Regulatory T cells were purified from blood as CD4+CD25-high CD127-low cells before genomic DNA extraction. For repertoire analyses, the comparison group consisted of several healthy control donors. From the cysteine through the phenylalanine, the CDR3 covers 14 amino acids. The retained sequence is limited to the CDR3, 42 bases, with the frame set at the first base. The germline V gene (reference sequence) specifies MNHEY as CDR1 and SMNVEV as CDR2. V is shortened by 3 bases, J by 0 bases, and the region joining them spans 8 bases. The same sample was also used in a study of regulatory T cells. The second publication reports: In the multiplex PCR, 52 forward TRBV primers and 13 reverse TRBJ primers were used, and assay-based and computational corrections were applied for amplification bias. Restricted unique TRB V-J pairs and skewed V and J gene usage were observed in patient repertoires, most markedly in regulatory T cells. The study compared T-cell receptor beta repertoires of sorted regulatory, conventional CD4+ and CD8+ T cells in CD3G-deficient patients with those in healthy controls. Ficoll density separation was used to isolate peripheral blood mononuclear cells. Within the immunoSEQ assay, multiplex PCR amplified rearranged TRB loci from genomic DNA. An Illumina HiSeq platform was used to sequence the TRB amplicons. Custom algorithms error-filtered the raw sequences and aligned them to reference gene sequences, after which the immunoSEQ online tools were used for analysis. The frequencies of productive and nonproductive TRB rearrangements were evaluated among unique sequences as well as among total sequences. Group comparisons used t tests, Mann-Whitney tests or two-way ANOVA run in Prism software.

The TCR sequence derives from a human donor in good health. Sequenced: CD127- CD25+ CD4+ Tregs sorted from blood. The V gene is TRBV27 and the J gene is TRBJ1-2, with no confident D gene call. In nucleotides, the sequence is TGTGCCAGCAGTTTCTTACCAGCTAACTATGGCTACACCTTC. This codes for CASSFLPANYGYTF.